These 26 T cell receptor beta chains originate from one sample sequenced in a study of T cells in women clearing cervical HPV infection. Sequencing used immunoSEQ multiplex PCR; TCRdb keeps in-frame clones, though not all of them. The sample spans roughly 40,000 clones; the ten largest clones claim 0.95% to 1.5%. Input material: blood buffy coat. Receptors were obtained from a woman aged 18 to 69 with a cervical HPV16 infection that either progressed to CIN3+ or cleared (not recorded which).

The part of the CDR3 DNA that was read is TGTGCCAGCTCACCGCAGGAGGGGCAGCACGAG. Its protein product is CASSPQEGQHE. The entire CDR3 reads CASSPQEGQHEQYF. The gene calls are TRBV18 and TRBJ2-7; the D gene is possibly TRBD2 (6 bases). The CDR3 end is not reached by the read, which stops 3 residues before it; the germline J gene fills it in. Germline values: CDR1 KGHSH, CDR2 LQKENI. The CDR3 runs 14 residues. V was clipped by 3 bases and J by 5 bases, with 14 bases between them.

Regarding this clone: The CDR3 extends 3 residues past the end of the read, so its final part is completed from the germline J gene. The chain joins TRBV7-6 to TRBJ2-7; 11 nucleotides align to TRBD1. The CDR3 consists of 15 residues. V shed 5 bases, J shed 3 bases, and the junction held 6 bases outside the gene matches. Germline V gene sequence: CDR1 SGHVS, CDR2 FNYEAQ. The CDR3 reads CASSLPGQGVYEQYF. The CDR3 bases that were read are TGTGCCAGCAGCCTCCCGGGACAGGGGGTCTACGAG. Complete variable domain (other parts from reference TRBV7-6 and TRBJ2-7): GAGVSQSPRYKVTKRGQDVALRCDPISGHVSLYWYRQALGQGPEFLTYFNYEAQQDKSGLPNDRFSAERPEGSISTLTIQRTEQRDSAMYRCASSLPGQGVYEQYFGPGTRLTVT.

As to this clone: The read ends 3 residues shy of where the CDR3 ends; the end is completed using the germline J gene. V gene TRBV9 combines with J gene TRBJ1-1, with D tentatively TRBD1 (6 bases). The CDR3 covers 16 residues. The germline gives CDR1 SGDLS, CDR2 YYNGEE. The V end was cut by 1 base, the J end by 3 bases, with 16 bases between. The part of the CDR3 DNA that was read is TGTGCCAGCAGCGTATCGGGGGGGGCGCTTCACACTGAA. The encoded protein is CASSVSGGALHTE. In full, the CDR3 is CASSVSGGALHTEAFF.

The CDR3 is CASSQVLGASSGANVLTF. CDR3 DNA, as far as it was read: TGCGCCAGCAGCCAAGTCTTAGGGGCCAGCTCTGGGGCCAACGTC. The chain employs TRBV4-1 and TRBJ2-6; weak D call: TRBD1 (5 bases). Sequencing ends 3 residues short of the CDR3 end; the germline J gene provides the rest. The V gene's germline CDR1 is MGHRA and CDR2 YSYEKL. The V and J ends lost 1 base and 0 bases respectively, with 13 bases between them. The CDR3 is 18 residues long.

The CDR3 sequence: CASSPGSGASYDYTF. The CDR3 bases that were read are TGTGCCAGCTCACCAGGGAGCGGGGCCTCCTACGAC. This sequence joins TRBV18 and TRBJ1-2; weak D call: TRBD1 (5 bases). The read terminates 3 residues before the CDR3 end, so the remaining end is supplied by the germline J gene. The CDR3 is 15 residues long. Germline V gene sequence: CDR1 KGHSH, CDR2 LQKENI.

Comments on this clone: The DNA ends 3 residues before the CDR3 does, and the rest of the CDR3 is filled in from the germline J gene. The V gene is TRBV19, the J gene TRBJ1-6, with D perhaps matching TRBD1 (6 bases). Trimming cost V 10 bases and J 8 bases, with 15 bases left between them. The germline V gene has CDR1 LNHDA and CDR2 SQIVND (reference sequence). The CDR3 covers 13 residues. The covered CDR3 bases are TGTGCCACTACGGACAGCCGATATTCACCC. Translated: CATTDSRYSP. The entire CDR3 sequence reads CATTDSRYSPLHF.

As concerns this clone: The read falls 3 residues short of the CDR3 end, and the missing part is taken from the germline J gene. V and J are TRBV30 and TRBJ1-2; D gene uncertain. This CDR3 has 11 residues. Germline values: CDR1 GTSNPN, CDR2 SVGIG (reference sequence). CDR3 DNA, as far as it was read: TGTGCCTGGAGTGCTAGTGACGAC. Its translation is CAWSASDD. The complete CDR3 sequence is CAWSASDDYTF. The entire variable domain, with the rest obtained from reference TRBV30 and TRBJ1-2, is as follows: SQTIHQWPATLVQPVGSPLSLECTVEGTSNPNLYWYRQAAGRGLQLLFYSVGIGQISSEVPQNLSASRPQDRQFILSSKKLLLSDSGFYLCAWSASDDYTFGSGTRLTVV.

As regards this clone: The read comes to an end 3 residues before the CDR3 does, leaving the germline J gene to fill in the end. The chain has TRBV5-1 and TRBJ1-1, with TRBD1 matching 7 bases. The CDR3 loop spans 14 amino acids. The V gene end was trimmed by 2 bases and the J gene end by 2 bases; junction bases not matched to a gene: 3. Per germline, CDR1 SGHRS and CDR2 YFSETQ. The DNA read from the CDR3 is TGCGCCAGCAGCTTAGAGGGGGCAAACACTGAA. Its protein is CASSLEGANTE. The complete CDR3 reads CASSLEGANTEAFF.

In regard to this clone: Read data end 3 residues before the CDR3 end; the end is taken from the germline J gene. The rearrangement links TRBV7-2 to TRBJ2-4, with 9 nucleotides matching TRBD1. In germline, CDR1 is SGHTA, CDR2 FQGNSA. Unmatched junction bases numbered 5, after V lost 5 bases and J lost 3 bases. The CDR3 loop spans 15 amino acids. This CDR3 is CASSAGQGVKNIQYF. CDR3 DNA (partial): TGTGCCAGCAGCGCGGGACAGGGAGTCAAAAACATT.

Remarks on this clone: With the read ending 3 residues before the CDR3 end, the germline J gene is used to fill in that end. The rearrangement links TRBV6-2 or TRBV6-3 to TRBJ2-1; D might be TRBD1 (5 bases). The V end was cut by 6 bases, the J end by 7 bases, with 13 bases between. The germline gives CDR1 MNHEY, CDR2 SVGEGT. This CDR3 is 13 amino acids long. The CDR3 sequence is CASRQDGQNEQFF. The part of the CDR3 DNA that was read is TGTGCCAGCAGGCAAGACGGACAAAATGAG.

As concerns this clone: The sequence runs out 3 residues before the end of the CDR3; the remainder is reconstructed from the germline J gene. The chain recombines TRBV5-1 with TRBJ2-5, with 10 nucleotides matching TRBD2. CDR1 and CDR2 from the germline V gene are SGHRS and YFSETQ. The CDR3 loop spans 18 amino acids. V was pared by 0 bases and J by 1 base, with 9 bases of the junction left unmatched. The CDR3 protein is CASSLAEVGLAPQETQYF. CDR3 bases read: TGCGCCAGCAGCTTGGCCGAAGTGGGACTAGCGCCCCAAGAGACC. Using reference TRBV5-1 and TRBJ2-5 for the parts outside the CDR3, the full variable domain is KAGVTQTPRYLIKTRGQQVTLSCSPISGHRSVSWYQQTPGQGLQFLFEYFSETQRNKGNFPGRFSGRQFSNSRSEMNVSTLELGDSALYLCASSLAEVGLAPQETQYFGPGTRLLVL.

As concerns this clone: The CDR3 end is not reached by the read, which stops 3 residues before it; the germline J gene fills it in. The V and J genes are TRBV4-1 and TRBJ1-2, with TRBD1 identical over 9 bases. This CDR3 has 15 residues. Germline V CDR1 and CDR2: MGHRA, YSYEKL. Partial CDR3 DNA: TGCGCCAGCAGCCAAGACCACGGGACAGGGCTAGGC. Protein product: CASSQDHGTGLG. The whole CDR3 protein is CASSQDHGTGLGYTF.

As concerns this clone: The CDR3 goes on 3 residues after the read ends, and that part is filled in from the germline J gene. The chain employs TRBV29-1 and TRBJ2-3; TRBD2 is a possible D gene (6 bases). This CDR3 spans 14 amino acids. CDR1 SQVTM and CDR2 ANQGSEA come from the germline V gene. The DNA read from the CDR3 is TGCAGCGTTGTGAGATGGGGGGACCAAGAGACG. It translates to CSVVRWGDQET. In full, the CDR3 is CSVVRWGDQETQYF.

Turning to this clone: The read terminates 3 residues ahead of where the CDR3 ends, so the germline J gene completes it. The chain joins TRBV2 to TRBJ2-3; 7 bases agree with TRBD2. The V gene's germline CDR1 is SNHLY and CDR2 FYNNEI. The V segment lost 2 bases and the J segment 2 bases; nucleotides outside the gene matches: 4. This CDR3 region has 15 residues. CDR3 loop: CASSERAGDTDTQYF. The covered CDR3 bases are TGTGCCAGCAGTGAAAGGGCGGGAGACACAGATACG.

Comment on this clone: The read terminates 3 residues before the CDR3 end, so the remaining end is supplied by the germline J gene. This chain connects TRBV19 to TRBJ2-7, with 7 bases aligning to TRBD1. The CDR3 loop spans 13 amino acids. Germline V gene lookup returns CDR1 LNHDA and CDR2 SQIVND (reference sequence). The J segment lost 2 bases and the V segment lost 5 bases, leaving 3 bases of the junction unmatched. CDR3 DNA, as far as it was read: TGTGCCAGTAGTTACAGGGGAGCCTACGAG. Its translation is CASSYRGAYE. The full CDR3 sequence reads CASSYRGAYEQYF.

As to this clone: The CDR3 goes on 3 residues after the read ends, and that part is filled in from the germline J gene. The chain joins TRBV7-3 to TRBJ1-6; a weak D match, TRBD1 (6 bases). CDR1 is SGHTA, CDR2 FQGTGA, per germline. V dropped 1 base and J dropped 10 bases, with 14 bases sitting between them. The length of the CDR3 is 15 residues. The CDR3 DNA, read in part, is TGTGCCAGCAGCTTAAGGCCGACAGGTGAATCACCC. Its translation is CASSLRPTGESP. The CDR3 reads in full as CASSLRPTGESPLHF.

Worth noting for this clone: The missing CDR3 end, 3 residues past where the read stops, is filled in from the germline J gene. The gene calls are TRBV2 and TRBJ1-4; unclear D gene. Per the germline V gene, CDR1 is SNHLY and CDR2 is FYNNEI. The CDR3 is 18 residues long. V lost 2 bases to trimming and J lost 8 bases, with 24 bases between them. CDR3 DNA (partial): TGTGCCAGCAGTGAAAGGAGGGTACCGGTTACCGGCCGGGAAAAA. This sequence encodes CASSERRVPVTGREK. The full CDR3 sequence reads CASSERRVPVTGREKLFF.

Note on this clone: The read stops 3 residues short of the end of the CDR3; the missing end is completed from the germline J gene. The chain employs TRBV18 and TRBJ1-2, with D maybe TRBD1 (5 bases). V shed 3 bases and J shed 5 bases, with 13 bases lying between them. Germline CDR1 is KGHSH and CDR2 is LQKENI. The CDR3 runs 14 residues. The CDR3 spells CASSPAGEGYGYTF. CDR3 bases read: TGTGCCAGCTCACCCGCGGGGGAAGGGTATGGC.

Worth noting for this clone: Read data end 3 residues before the CDR3 end; the end is taken from the germline J gene. The rearrangement joins TRBV18 to TRBJ1-4; tentatively, D is TRBD1 (6 bases). Germline CDR1 KGHSH, CDR2 LQKENI. V was shortened by 2 bases and J by 7 bases, with 14 bases between the two germline ends. This CDR3 region has 15 residues. The CDR3 reads CASSPRQDAGEKLFF. The sequenced part of the CDR3 DNA is TGTGCCAGCTCACCAAGACAGGACGCGGGTGAAAAA.

As concerns this clone: The read terminates 3 residues before the CDR3 end, so the remaining end is supplied by the germline J gene. The V gene is TRBV5-1, the J gene TRBJ2-5, with 10 nucleotides matching TRBD2. The germline V gene has CDR1 SGHRS and CDR2 YFSETQ. The CDR3 has 16 amino acids. CDR3 bases read: TGCGCCAGCAGCCGTTTAGCGGGGGGCCTCACAGATACC. Translation: CASSRLAGGLTDT. The whole CDR3 region reads CASSRLAGGLTDTQYF.

Comments on this clone: The read gets to within 3 residues of the CDR3 end, and the germline J gene fills in the rest. The rearrangement links TRBV19 to TRBJ2-7; 7 bases agree with TRBD2. Germline assignment: CDR1 LNHDA and CDR2 SQIVND (reference sequence). The CDR3 has 14 amino acids. Trimming at V came to 2 bases and at J to 6 bases, leaving 7 bases not matched to a gene. The chain's CDR3 is CASSINAGEGEQYF. CDR3 DNA (partial): TGTGCCAGTAGTATAAATGCGGGAGAGGGCGAG.

About this clone itself: From the germline J gene comes the end of the CDR3, since the read stops 3 residues before it. The chain has TRBV5-1 and TRBJ2-7; weak D call: TRBD1 (6 bases). The V and J ends lost 3 bases and 5 bases respectively, with 15 bases between them. This CDR3 has 14 residues. Germline values: CDR1 SGHRS, CDR2 YFSETQ. Incomplete CDR3 DNA: TGCGCCAGCAGCTCCGACAGGCCGGGAAACGAG. This sequence encodes CASSSDRPGNE. The full CDR3 protein reads CASSSDRPGNEQYF. The full variable domain, rest sourced from reference TRBV5-1 and TRBJ2-7, is KAGVTQTPRYLIKTRGQQVTLSCSPISGHRSVSWYQQTPGQGLQFLFEYFSETQRNKGNFPGRFSGRQFSNSRSEMNVSTLELGDSALYLCASSSDRPGNEQYFGPGTRLTVT.

Of note for this clone: The read gets to within 3 residues of the CDR3 end, and the germline J gene fills in the rest. The V gene is TRBV6-1, the J gene TRBJ2-3, with 11 bases lining up with TRBD2. Germline V CDR1 and CDR2: MNHNS, SASEGT. This CDR3 has 16 residues. The J segment lost 3 bases and the V segment lost 4 bases, leaving 6 bases of the junction unmatched. The DNA read from the CDR3 is TGTGCCAGCAGTGCCACTAGCGGGGGAATAACAGATACG. Its translation is CASSATSGGITDT. The whole CDR3 is CASSATSGGITDTQYF.

Of note for this clone: The read finishes 3 residues shy of the CDR3 end, and the germline J gene is used to complete it. The chain has TRBV20-1 and TRBJ2-7; 8 bases agree with TRBD2. With V trimmed by 1 base and J by 4 bases, 6 bases remained unmatched. Per germline, CDR1 DFQATT and CDR2 SNEGSKA (reference sequence). There are 14 residues in the CDR3. The sequenced part of the CDR3 DNA is TGCAGTGCTAGAGGCGCAAGCGGGAGTTACGAG. It encodes CSARGASGSYE. The entire CDR3 is CSARGASGSYEQYF.

Concerning this clone itself: The read stops 3 residues short of the end of the CDR3; the missing end is completed from the germline J gene. The rearrangement links TRBV5-1 to TRBJ1-2; a weak D match, TRBD1 (6 bases). The CDR3 sequence is 13 residues long. Germline CDR1 and CDR2: SGHRS and YFSETQ. CDR3 loop: CASRRGTEETYTF. CDR3 DNA (partial): TGCGCCAGCAGAAGGGGGACGGAAGAGACC.

Partial CDR3 DNA: TGTGCCAGCAGCTTAGGTCAGGGAAGCACAGATACG. It codes for CASSLGQGSTDT. The whole CDR3 protein reads CASSLGQGSTDTQYF. This chain uses TRBV7-6 with TRBJ2-3; tentatively, D is TRBD1 (5 bases). The observed sequence ends 3 residues before the CDR3 terminus, with the missing tail filled in from the germline J gene. The V end was cut by 1 base, the J end by 0 bases, with 8 bases between. The CDR3 is 15 amino acids. Germline V lookup: CDR1 SGHVS, CDR2 FNYEAQ.